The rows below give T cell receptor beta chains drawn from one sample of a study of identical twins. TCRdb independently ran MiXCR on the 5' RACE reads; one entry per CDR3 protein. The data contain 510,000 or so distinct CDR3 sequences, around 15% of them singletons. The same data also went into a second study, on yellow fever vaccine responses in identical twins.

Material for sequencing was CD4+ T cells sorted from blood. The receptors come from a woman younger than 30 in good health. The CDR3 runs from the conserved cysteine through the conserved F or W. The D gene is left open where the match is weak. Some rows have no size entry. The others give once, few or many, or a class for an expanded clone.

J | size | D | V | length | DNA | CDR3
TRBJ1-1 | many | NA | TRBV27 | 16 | TGTGCCAGCAGTTGGGGCAGCCATCGGGGTGCAATCGGAGCTTTCTTT | CASSWGSHRGAIGAFF
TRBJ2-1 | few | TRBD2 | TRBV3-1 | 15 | TGTGCCAGCAGCCCCCCAAGGCGGGGGGCCCCTGAGCAGTTCTTC | CASSPPRRGAPEQFF
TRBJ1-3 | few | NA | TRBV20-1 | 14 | TGCAGTGCCAACCTAGGGAACTCTGGAAACACCATATATTTT | CSANLGNSGNTIYF
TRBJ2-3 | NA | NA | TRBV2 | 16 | TGTGCCAGCAGCAAAGGGATGGGGACTAGCACAGATACGCAGTATTTT | CASSKGMGTSTDTQYF
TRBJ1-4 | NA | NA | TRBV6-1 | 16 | TGTGCAGCTGGGGCCAGGGCCCCTGCAACTAATGAAAAACTGTTTTTT | CAAGARAPATNEKLFF
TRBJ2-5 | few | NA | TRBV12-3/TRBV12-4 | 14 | TGTGCCAGCAGTTTCCAGTTACGTCAAGAGACCCAGTACTTC | CASSFQLRQETQYF
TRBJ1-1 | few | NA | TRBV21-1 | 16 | TGTGCCAGCAGCAAAGGTAGTCGGGGTAGGGAAACTGAAGCTTTCTTT | CASSKGSRGRETEAFF
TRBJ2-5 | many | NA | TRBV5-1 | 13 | TGCGCCAGCAGCGTATTCTCGGAAGAGACCCAGTACTTC | CASSVFSEETQYF
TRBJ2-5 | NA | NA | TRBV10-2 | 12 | TGCGCCAGCAGTGAGGTGGAAGAGACCCAGTACTTC | CASSEVEETQYF
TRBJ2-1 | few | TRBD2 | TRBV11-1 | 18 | TGTGCCAGCCGACCCCCCCCCCGACTAGCGGGAAAATACAATGAGCAGTTCTTC | CASRPPPRLAGKYNEQFF
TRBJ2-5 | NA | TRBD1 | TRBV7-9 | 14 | TGTGCCAGCAGCCACAGGGGGAGACAAGAGACCCAGTACTTC | CASSHRGRQETQYF
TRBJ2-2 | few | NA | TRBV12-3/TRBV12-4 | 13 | TGTGCCAGCAGTTTAATGTACACCGGGGAGCTGTTTTTT | CASSLMYTGELFF
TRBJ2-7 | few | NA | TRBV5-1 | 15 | TGCGCCAGCAGCTTGGAGCCCAGGGAGACCTACGAGCAGTACTTC | CASSLEPRETYEQYF
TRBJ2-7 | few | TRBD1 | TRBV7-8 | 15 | TGTGCCAGCAGCTTAGATCGGACAGGGGGTTTTAAGCAGTACTTC | CASSLDRTGGFKQYF
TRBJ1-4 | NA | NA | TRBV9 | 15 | TGTGCCAGCAGCGTAGGGGGGGGGGCCGATGAAAAACTGTTTTTT | CASSVGGGADEKLFF
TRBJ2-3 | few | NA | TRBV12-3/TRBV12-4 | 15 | TGTGCCAGCAGTTTGTCCGGGCTACCCACAGATACGCAGTATTTT | CASSLSGLPTDTQYF
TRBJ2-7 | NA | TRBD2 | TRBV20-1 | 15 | TGCAGTGCTAGTCCGGGACTAGCGCTTTCCTACGAGCAGTACTTC | CSASPGLALSYEQYF
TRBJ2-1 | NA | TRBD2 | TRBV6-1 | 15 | TGTGCCAGCAGTGAATCGGCTAGCGGGAGAGATGAGCAGTTCTTC | CASSESASGRDEQFF
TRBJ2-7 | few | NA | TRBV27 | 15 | TGTGCCAGCAGTCCCGAGGACGGATTATCCTACGAGCAGTACTTC | CASSPEDGLSYEQYF
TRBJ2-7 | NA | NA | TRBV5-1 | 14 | TGCGCCAACAGCCCACTCCCCGGGCCCTACGAGCAGTACTTC | CANSPLPGPYEQYF
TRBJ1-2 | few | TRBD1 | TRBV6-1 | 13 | TGTGCCAGCAGTCCCCGACAGGGACACGGCTACACCTTC | CASSPRQGHGYTF
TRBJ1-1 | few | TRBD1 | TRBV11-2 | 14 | TGTGCCAGCAGCTCCGGGACAGCCGTTACTGAAGCTTTCTTT | CASSSGTAVTEAFF
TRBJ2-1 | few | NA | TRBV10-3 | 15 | TGTGCCATCAGTGATATAGGGGTTTCCTACAATGAGCAGTTCTTC | CAISDIGVSYNEQFF
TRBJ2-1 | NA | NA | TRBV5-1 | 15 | TGCGCCAGCAGCTTGGCGGGGCAGGGAATAGATGAGCAGTTCTTC | CASSLAGQGIDEQFF
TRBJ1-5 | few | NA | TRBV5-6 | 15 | TGTGCCAGCAGCTTCCGGGGACTTCAGGGGCAGCCCCAGCATTTT | CASSFRGLQGQPQHF
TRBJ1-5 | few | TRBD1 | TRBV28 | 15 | TGTGCCAGCAGTTCTCGGGACAGTCCCAATCAGCCCCAGCATTTT | CASSSRDSPNQPQHF
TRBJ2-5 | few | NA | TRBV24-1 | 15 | TGTGCCACCAGTGATTTGACGGGGCAGCGGGAGACCCAGTACTTC | CATSDLTGQRETQYF
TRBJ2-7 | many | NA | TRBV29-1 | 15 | TGCAGCGTAGATAACTCAGGGGCCTCAAGGAGGGAGCAGTACTTC | CSVDNSGASRREQYF
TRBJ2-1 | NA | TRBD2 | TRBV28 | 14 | TGTGCCAGCAGTTTACGGGCGGGAGGCCTCTTAGGGTTCTTC | CASSLRAGGLLGFF
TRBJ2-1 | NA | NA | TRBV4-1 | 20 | TGCGCCAGCAGCCAAGGCCGGGGGCTAGCGGTAACTAGCTCCTACAATGAGCAGTTCTTC | CASSQGRGLAVTSSYNEQFF
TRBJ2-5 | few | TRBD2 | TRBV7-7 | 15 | TGTGCCAGCAGCTTAGGGGCGGCTAGCGGAGAGACCCAGTACTTC | CASSLGAASGETQYF
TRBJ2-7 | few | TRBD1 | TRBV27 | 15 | TGTGCCAGCAGTTTATCGACAGGGATACACTACGAGCAGTACTTC | CASSLSTGIHYEQYF
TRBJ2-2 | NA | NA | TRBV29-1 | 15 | TGCAGCGTTGCGAGCGACCGTGCGAACACCGGGGAGCTGTTTTTT | CSVASDRANTGELFF
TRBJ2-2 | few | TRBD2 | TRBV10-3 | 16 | TGTGCCATCAGTGACGCTAGCGGGAGAATCACCGGGGAGCTGTTTTTT | CAISDASGRITGELFF
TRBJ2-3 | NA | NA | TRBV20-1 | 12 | TGCAGTGCTAGCCCAGGGGTAGCGGCGCAGTATTTT | CSASPGVAAQYF
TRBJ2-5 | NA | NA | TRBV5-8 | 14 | TGTGCCAGCAGCTTGTTGCAGGGATTGGAGACCCAGTACTTC | CASSLLQGLETQYF
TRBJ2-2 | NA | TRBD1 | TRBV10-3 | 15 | TGTGCCATCAGCCAGGGACAGGGAAACACCGGGGAGCTGTTTTTT | CAISQGQGNTGELFF
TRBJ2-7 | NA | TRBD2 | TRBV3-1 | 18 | TGTGCCAGCACCCAAGAGGGACTAGCGGGAGGTTTTTACTACGAGCAGTACTTC | CASTQEGLAGGFYYEQYF
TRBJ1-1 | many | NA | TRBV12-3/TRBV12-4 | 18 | TGTGCCAGCAGTTTATATCGGACGGCATCCACCTCGAACACTGAAGCTTTCTTT | CASSLYRTASTSNTEAFF
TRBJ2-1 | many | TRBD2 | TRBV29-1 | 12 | TGCAGCGTGCGCACTAGCGGCAATGAGCAGTTCTTC | CSVRTSGNEQFF
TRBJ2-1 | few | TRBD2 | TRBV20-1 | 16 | TGCAGTGCCATAGGACCAGGACTAGCATCCTACAATGAGCAGTTCTTC | CSAIGPGLASYNEQFF
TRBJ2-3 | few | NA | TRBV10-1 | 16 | TGCGCCAGCAGTGAGGCCGGCACGGGACCCACAGATACGCAGTATTTT | CASSEAGTGPTDTQYF
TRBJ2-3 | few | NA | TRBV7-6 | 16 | TGTGCCAGCAGCCAAACGGGTGGGGAGGTCACAGATACGCAGTATTTT | CASSQTGGEVTDTQYF
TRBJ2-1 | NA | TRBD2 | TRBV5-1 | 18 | TGCGCCAGCAACCAACTAGCGCGGGAGATTGGGATGAGCAATGAGCAGTTCTTC | CASNQLAREIGMSNEQFF
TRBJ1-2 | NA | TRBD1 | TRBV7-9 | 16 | TGTGCCAGCAGCTTAGCGGGAGACAGGGGAACCTATGGCTACACCTTC | CASSLAGDRGTYGYTF
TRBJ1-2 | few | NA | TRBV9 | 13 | TGTGCCAGCAGCGTAGGAGGGGAAGTAGGCTACACCTTC | CASSVGGEVGYTF
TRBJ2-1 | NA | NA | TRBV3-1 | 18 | TGTGCCAGCAGCCAAGAGTTGCGACTAACAAAGCGAACCAATGAGCAGTTCTTC | CASSQELRLTKRTNEQFF
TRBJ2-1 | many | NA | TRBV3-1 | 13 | TGTGCCAGCAGACAATCGGTTTACAATGAGCAGTTCTTC | CASRQSVYNEQFF
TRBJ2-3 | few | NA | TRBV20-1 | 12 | TGCAGTGCTAGCGGTTCGTTTTACGCGCAGTATTTT | CSASGSFYAQYF